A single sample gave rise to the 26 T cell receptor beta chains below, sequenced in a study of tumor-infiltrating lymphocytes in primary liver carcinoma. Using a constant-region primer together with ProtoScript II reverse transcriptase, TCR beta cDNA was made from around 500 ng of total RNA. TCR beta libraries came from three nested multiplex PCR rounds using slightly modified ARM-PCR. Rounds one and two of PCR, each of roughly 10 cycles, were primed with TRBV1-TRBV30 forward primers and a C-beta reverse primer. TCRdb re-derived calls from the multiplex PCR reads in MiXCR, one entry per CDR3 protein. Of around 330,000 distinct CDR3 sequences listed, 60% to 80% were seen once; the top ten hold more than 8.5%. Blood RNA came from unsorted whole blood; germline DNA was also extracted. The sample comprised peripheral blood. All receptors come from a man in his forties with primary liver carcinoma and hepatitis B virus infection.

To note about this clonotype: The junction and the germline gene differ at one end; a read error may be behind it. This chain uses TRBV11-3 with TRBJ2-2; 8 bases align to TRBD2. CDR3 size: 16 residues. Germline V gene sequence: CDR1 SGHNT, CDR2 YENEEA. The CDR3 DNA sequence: TGTGTCAGCAACAAAGGGACTAGTACTAACACCGGGGAGCTGTTTTTT. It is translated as CVSNKGTSTNTGELFF.

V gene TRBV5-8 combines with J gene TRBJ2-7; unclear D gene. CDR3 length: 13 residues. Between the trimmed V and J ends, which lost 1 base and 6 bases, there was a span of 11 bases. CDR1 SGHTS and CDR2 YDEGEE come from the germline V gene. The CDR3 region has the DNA TGTGCCAGCAGCTTGATGCGGAGAGGCGAGCAGTACTTC. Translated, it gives CASSLMRRGEQYF.

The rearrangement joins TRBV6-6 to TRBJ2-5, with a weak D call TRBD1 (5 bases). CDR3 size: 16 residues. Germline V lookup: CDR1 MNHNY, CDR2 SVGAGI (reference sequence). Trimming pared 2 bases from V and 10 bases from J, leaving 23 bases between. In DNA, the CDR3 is TGTGCCAGCAGTTACAGGGGTCAGAAGTCAGGGAAGATCCAGTACTTC. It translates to CASSYRGQKSGKIQYF.

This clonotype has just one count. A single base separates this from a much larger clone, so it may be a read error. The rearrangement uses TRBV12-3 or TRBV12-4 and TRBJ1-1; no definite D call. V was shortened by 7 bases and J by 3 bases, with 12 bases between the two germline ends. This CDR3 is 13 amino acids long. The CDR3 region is CASNLHWDTEAFF. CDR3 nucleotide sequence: TGTGCCAGCAATTTGCACTGGGACACTGAAGCTTTCTTT.

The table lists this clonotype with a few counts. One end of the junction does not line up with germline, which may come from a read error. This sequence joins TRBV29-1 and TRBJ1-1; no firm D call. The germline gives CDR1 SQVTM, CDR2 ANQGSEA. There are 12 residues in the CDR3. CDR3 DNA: TGCAGCGTTGAACCACTTAACACTGAAGCTATCTTT. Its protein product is CSVEPLNTEAIF.

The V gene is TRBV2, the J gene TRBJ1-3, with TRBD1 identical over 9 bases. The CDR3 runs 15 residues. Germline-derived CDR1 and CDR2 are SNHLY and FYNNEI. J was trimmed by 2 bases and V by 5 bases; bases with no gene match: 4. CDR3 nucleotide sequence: TGTGCCAGCAGTCCTCGGACAGGGGCTGGAAACACCATATATTTT. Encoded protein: CASSPRTGAGNTIYF. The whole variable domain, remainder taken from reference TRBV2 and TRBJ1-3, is EPEVTQTPSHQVTQMGQEVILRCVPISNHLYFYWYRQILGQKVEFLVSFYNNEISEKSEIFDDQFSVERPDGSNFTLKIRSTKLEDSAMYFCASSPRTGAGNTIYFGEGSWLTVV.

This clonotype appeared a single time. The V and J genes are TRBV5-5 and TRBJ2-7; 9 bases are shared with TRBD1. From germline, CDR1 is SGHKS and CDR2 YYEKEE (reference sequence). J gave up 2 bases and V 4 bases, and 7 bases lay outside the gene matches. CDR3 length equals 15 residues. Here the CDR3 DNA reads TGTGCCAGCAGCAATGGACAGGGGCCTCCCTACGAGCAGTACTTC. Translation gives CASSNGQGPPYEQYF.

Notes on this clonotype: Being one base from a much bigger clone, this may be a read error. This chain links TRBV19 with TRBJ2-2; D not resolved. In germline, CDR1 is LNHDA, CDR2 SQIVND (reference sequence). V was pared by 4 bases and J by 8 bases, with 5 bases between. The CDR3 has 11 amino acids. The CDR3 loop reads CASSTFGELFF. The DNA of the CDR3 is TGTGCCAGTAGTACATTTGGGGAGCTGTTTTTT.

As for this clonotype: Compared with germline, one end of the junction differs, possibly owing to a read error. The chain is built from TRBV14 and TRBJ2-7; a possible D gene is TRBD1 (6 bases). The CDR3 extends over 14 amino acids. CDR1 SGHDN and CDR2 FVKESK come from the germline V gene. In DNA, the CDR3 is TGTGCCAGCATCCAAGTTCAGGGGCCCTACGAGCAGTACTTC. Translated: CASIQVQGPYEQYF.

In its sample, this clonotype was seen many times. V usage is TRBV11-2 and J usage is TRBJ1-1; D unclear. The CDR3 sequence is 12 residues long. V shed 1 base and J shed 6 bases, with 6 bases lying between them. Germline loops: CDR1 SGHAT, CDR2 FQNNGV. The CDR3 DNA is TGTGCCAGCAGCTTAGGCAGAGCTGAAGCTTTCTTT. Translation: CASSLGRAEAFF.

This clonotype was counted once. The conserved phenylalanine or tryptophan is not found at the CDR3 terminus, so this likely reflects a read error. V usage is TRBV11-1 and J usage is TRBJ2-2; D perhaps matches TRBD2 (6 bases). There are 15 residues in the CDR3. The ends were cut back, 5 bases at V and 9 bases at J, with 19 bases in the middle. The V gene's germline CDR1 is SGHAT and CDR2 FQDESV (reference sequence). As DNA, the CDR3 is TGTGCCAGCAGCCATGTCCGGGGGATGACCCGGGAGCTGTTTCTT. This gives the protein CASSHVRGMTRELFL.

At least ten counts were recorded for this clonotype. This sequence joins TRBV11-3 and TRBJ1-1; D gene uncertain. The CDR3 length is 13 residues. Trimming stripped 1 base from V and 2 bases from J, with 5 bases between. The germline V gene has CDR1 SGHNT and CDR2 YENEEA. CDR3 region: CASSLGANTEAFF. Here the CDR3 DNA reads TGTGCCAGCAGCTTAGGTGCAAACACTGAAGCTTTCTTT.

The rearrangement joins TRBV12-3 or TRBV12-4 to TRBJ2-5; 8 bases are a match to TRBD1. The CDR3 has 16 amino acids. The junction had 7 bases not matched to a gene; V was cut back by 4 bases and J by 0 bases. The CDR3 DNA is TGTGCCAGCAGTTCTAGGGCAGGGGGCAACCAAGAGACCCAGTACTTC. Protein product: CASSSRAGGNQETQYF.

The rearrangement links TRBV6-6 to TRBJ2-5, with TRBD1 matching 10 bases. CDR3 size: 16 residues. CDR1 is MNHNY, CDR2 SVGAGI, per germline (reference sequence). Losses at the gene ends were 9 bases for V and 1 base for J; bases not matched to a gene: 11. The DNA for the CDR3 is TGTGCCAGTAGTATCGGGGACAGGGGTACCCAAGAGACCCAGTACTTC. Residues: CASSIGDRGTQETQYF.

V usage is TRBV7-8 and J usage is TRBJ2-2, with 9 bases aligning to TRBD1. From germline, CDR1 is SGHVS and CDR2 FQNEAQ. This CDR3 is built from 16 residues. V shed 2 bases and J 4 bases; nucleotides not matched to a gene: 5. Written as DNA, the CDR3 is TGTGCCAGCAGCTTAAGAACAGGGGGCATCACCGGGGAGCTGTTTTTT. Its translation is CASSLRTGGITGELFF.

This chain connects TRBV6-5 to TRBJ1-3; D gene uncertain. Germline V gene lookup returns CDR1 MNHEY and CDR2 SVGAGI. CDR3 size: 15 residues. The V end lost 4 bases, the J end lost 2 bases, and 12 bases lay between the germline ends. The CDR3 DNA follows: TGTGCCAGCAGTTCGATAGGAGGGACTGGAAACACCATATATTTT. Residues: CASSSIGGTGNTIYF.

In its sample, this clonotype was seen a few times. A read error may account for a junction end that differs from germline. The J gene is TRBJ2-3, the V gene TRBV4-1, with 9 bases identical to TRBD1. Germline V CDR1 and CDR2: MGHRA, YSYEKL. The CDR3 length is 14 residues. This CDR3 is CASQRTGDTETQYF. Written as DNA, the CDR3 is TGCGCCAGCCAAAGGACAGGGGATACAGAAACGCAGTATTTT.

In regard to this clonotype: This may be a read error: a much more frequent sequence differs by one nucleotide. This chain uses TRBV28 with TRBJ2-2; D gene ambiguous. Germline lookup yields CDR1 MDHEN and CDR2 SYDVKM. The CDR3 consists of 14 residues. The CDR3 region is CASSFIVDTRELFF. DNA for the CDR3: TGTGCCAGCAGTTTTATAGTCGACACCCGGGAGCTGTTTTTT.

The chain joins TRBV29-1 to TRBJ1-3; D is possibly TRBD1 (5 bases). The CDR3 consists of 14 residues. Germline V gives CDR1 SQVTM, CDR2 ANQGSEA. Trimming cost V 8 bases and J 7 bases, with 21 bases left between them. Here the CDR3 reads CSIGGETVMNTIYF. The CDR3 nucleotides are TGCAGCATTGGGGGGGAGACAGTGATGAACACCATATATTTT. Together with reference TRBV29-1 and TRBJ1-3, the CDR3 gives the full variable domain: SAVISQKPSRDICQRGTSLTIQCQVDSQVTMMFWYRQQPGQSLTLIATANQGSEATYESGFVIDKFPISRPNLTFSTLTVSNMSPEDSSIYLCSIGGETVMNTIYFGEGSWLTVV.

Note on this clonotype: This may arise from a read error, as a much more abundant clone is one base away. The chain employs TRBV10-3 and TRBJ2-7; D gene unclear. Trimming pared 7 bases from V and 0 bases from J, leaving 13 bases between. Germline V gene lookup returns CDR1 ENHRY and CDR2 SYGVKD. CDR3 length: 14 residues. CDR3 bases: TGTGCCATCAATGGTACGGGTAGCTCCTACGAGCAGTACTTC. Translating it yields CAINGTGSSYEQYF.

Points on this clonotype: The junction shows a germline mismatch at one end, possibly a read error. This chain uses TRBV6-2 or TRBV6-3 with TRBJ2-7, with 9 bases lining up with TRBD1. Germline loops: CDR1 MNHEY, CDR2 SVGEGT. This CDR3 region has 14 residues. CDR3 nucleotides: TGTGTCAGCAGCCTCCGGGACAGGGCCCACAAGCAGTACTTC. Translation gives CVSSLRDRAHKQYF.

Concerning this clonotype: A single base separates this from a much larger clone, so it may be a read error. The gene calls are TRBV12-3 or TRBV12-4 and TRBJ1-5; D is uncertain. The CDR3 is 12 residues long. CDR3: CAISLARQPQHF. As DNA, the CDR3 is TGTGCCATCAGTTTAGCACGGCAGCCCCAGCATTTT.

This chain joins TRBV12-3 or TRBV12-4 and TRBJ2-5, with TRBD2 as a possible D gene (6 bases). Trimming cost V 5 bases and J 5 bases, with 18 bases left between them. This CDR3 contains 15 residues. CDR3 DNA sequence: TGTGCCAGCAGTCGTCTCGTGGGAGGTAGCGAGACCCAGTACTTC. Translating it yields CASSRLVGGSETQYF.

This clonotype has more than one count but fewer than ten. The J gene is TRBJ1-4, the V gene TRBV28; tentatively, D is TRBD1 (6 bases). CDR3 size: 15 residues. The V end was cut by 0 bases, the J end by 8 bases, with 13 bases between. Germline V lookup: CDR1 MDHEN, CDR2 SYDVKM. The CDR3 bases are TGTGCCAGCAGTTTATGGGACAGCCTGAAGGAAAAACTGTTTTTT. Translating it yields CASSLWDSLKEKLFF.

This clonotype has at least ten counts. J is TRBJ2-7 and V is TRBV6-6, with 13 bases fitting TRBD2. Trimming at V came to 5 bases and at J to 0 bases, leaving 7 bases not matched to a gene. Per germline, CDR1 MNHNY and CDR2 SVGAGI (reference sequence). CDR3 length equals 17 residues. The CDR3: CASSQRTSGRISYEQYF. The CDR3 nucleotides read TGTGCCAGCAGTCAACGGACTAGCGGGAGAATCTCCTACGAGCAGTACTTC.

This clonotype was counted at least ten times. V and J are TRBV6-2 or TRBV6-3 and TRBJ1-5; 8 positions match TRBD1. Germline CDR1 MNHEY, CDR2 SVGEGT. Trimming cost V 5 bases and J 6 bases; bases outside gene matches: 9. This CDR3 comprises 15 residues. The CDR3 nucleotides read TGTGCCAGCAGTCAACTCCAGGGGGCAGTTCAGCCCCAGCATTTT. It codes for CASSQLQGAVQPQHF.